These T cell receptor beta chains were read from a single sample in a study of blood T cell repertoires in COVID-19. Some clones are missing from TCRdb's copy, which holds only in-frame ones; the method was immunoSEQ multiplex PCR. The table records 100,000 to 150,000 clones, about 90% of them present only once. The sequenced sample consisted of peripheral blood. The receptor set was obtained from a man between 45 and 60 years old with COVID-19, enrolled during active disease. The CDR3 runs from the conserved cysteine through the conserved F or W. A D gene is named only where the DNA matches it firmly. Clone size appears in some rows only: once, few, many, or a class for an expanded clone.

d_call j_call v_call clone_size cdr3_aa cdr3_nt
- TRBJ1-3 TRBV12-3/TRBV12-4 - CASSLGAYTIYF TGTGCCAGCAGTTTAGGGGCATACACCATATATTTT
- TRBJ2-2 TRBV4-2 - CASSQDGKRTHTGELFF TGTGCCAGCAGCCAAGACGGGAAGCGGACCCACACCGGGGAGCTGTTTTTT
- TRBJ2-7 TRBV18 - CASSPSRGSYEQYF TGTGCCAGCTCACCTTCAAGGGGGTCCTACGAGCAGTACTTC
- TRBJ2-3 TRBV5-4 - CASSFTREDTQYF TGTGCCAGCAGCTTCACCCGAGAGGATACGCAGTATTTT
TRBD2 TRBJ2-1 TRBV14 - CASSPTSRNNEQFF TGTGCCAGCAGCCCGACTAGCAGGAACAATGAGCAGTTCTTC
- TRBJ1-6 TRBV6-5 - CASSRGRDSPLHF TGTGCCAGCAGTCGAGGGAGGGATTCACCCCTCCACTTT
- TRBJ1-2 TRBV3-1/TRBV3-2 - CASSQDFSLRWGGYGYTF TGTGCCAGCAGCCAAGACTTTAGCTTGCGGTGGGGAGGCTATGGCTACACCTTC
- TRBJ1-3 TRBV20-1 - CSARAGNTIYF TGCAGTGCTAGAGCGGGAAACACCATATATTTT
TRBD1 TRBJ2-7 TRBV28 - CASTGGSYEQYF TGTGCCAGCACAGGGGGCTCGTACGAGCAGTACTTC
TRBD1 TRBJ2-5 TRBV18 once CASSPVWTGGRETQYF TGTGCCAGCTCACCAGTCTGGACAGGGGGACGGGAGACCCAGTACTTC
- TRBJ2-5 TRBV11-2 - CASSLGLTRRYQETQYF TGTGCCAGCAGCTTAGGGTTGACACGAAGATACCAAGAGACCCAGTACTTC
TRBD2 TRBJ2-3 TRBV27 - CASSPPPGLAGWDTQYF TGTGCCAGCAGTCCTCCCCCGGGGCTAGCGGGGTGGGATACGCAGTATTTT
- TRBJ1-3 TRBV19 - CASSPGGGLNSGNTIYF TGTGCCAGTAGTCCCGGCGGAGGGTTGAATTCTGGAAACACCATATATTTT
TRBD1 TRBJ1-3 TRBV5-6 - CASSQRRQGYSGNTIYF TGTGCCAGCAGCCAGCGACGACAGGGCTACTCTGGAAACACCATATATTTT
TRBD2 TRBJ2-3 TRBV4-1 - CASSQGGTSGTDTQYF TGCGCCAGCAGCCAAGGTGGGACTAGCGGCACAGATACGCAGTATTTT
TRBD1 TRBJ2-3 TRBV5-1 - CASSFFGTIQGGTDTQYF TGCGCCAGCAGCTTCTTCGGGACAATACAGGGGGGCACAGATACGCAGTATTTT
- TRBJ1-2 TRBV12-3/TRBV12-4 - CASLGGVGGYTF TGTGCCAGCTTGGGGGGGGTCGGTGGCTACACCTTC
TRBD2 TRBJ2-7 TRBV7-9 - CASSSLGTSGRGEQYF TGTGCCAGCAGCTCCCTCGGGACTAGCGGGAGAGGCGAGCAGTACTTC
- TRBJ2-1 TRBV5-1 - CASSLVGGNSYNEQFF TGCGCCAGCAGCTTAGTGGGCGGGAACTCCTACAATGAGCAGTTCTTC
- TRBJ1-3 TRBV21-1 - CASSGGTWPPGNTIYF TGTGCCAGCAGCGGGGGGACGTGGCCCCCTGGAAACACCATATATTTT
- TRBJ2-3 TRBV7-8 - CATLDRRSTDTQYF TGTGCCACTCTTGACAGGAGAAGCACAGATACGCAGTATTTT
TRBD1 TRBJ2-1 TRBV7-9 - CASSLGTGVVWNEQFF TGTGCCAGCAGTTTAGGGACAGGGGTAGTCTGGAATGAGCAGTTCTTC
TRBD2 TRBJ2-1 TRBV6-6 - CASRSSGRINEQFF TGTGCCAGCAGATCTAGCGGGAGAATAAATGAGCAGTTCTTC